The present entry profiles one TCR beta chain with its context. Original methodology: Reference gene primer amplification gave estimated nucleated cell counts. Here immunoSEQ multiplex PCR was the method, and the copy in TCRdb shows in-frame clones only, minus some. From that table come the V and J calls and clone size; the DNA was used to work out D and trimming. The data hold approximately 310,000 clones, with over 75% observed a single time. This record comes from a study of blood T cell repertoires in COVID-19. Study context: Acute-phase and convalescent COVID-19 samples originated in the United States, Italy and Spain. The analysed material was cDNA or gDNA that came from T cells, B-cell-depleted T cells, or PBMCs.

The CDR3 totals 14 residues. V dropped 3 bases and J dropped 5 bases, with 13 bases sitting between them. Germline lookup yields CDR1 WNHNN and CDR2 SYGVQD (reference sequence). The receptor was derived from a man aged 50 to 60 with active or convalescent COVID-19. The sequenced sample was peripheral blood. The chain is built from TRBV10-1 and TRBJ2-5, with D possibly being TRBD2 (5 bases). CDR3 amino acids: CASSDDNQRETQYF. CDR3 nucleotide sequence: TGCGCCAGCAGTGATGACAACCAGCGGGAGACCCAGTACTTC.